A single TCR beta chain is shown here with its context. Its antigen is unidentified. V was cut by 5 bases and J by 3 bases, with 9 bases left in between. The CDR3 covers 12 residues. Per germline, CDR1 SGHDT and CDR2 YYEEEE. TCRdb's table, derived via immunoSEQ multiplex PCR, lists solely in-frame clones and lacks some. The sample holds some 71,000 clones; roughly 80% are singletons and the top ten take approximately 7.9%. The source of the sample is a study of OX40 agonist ivuxolimab in advanced cancers. The overall study: Patients were dosed with the agonistic anti-OX40 (CD134) antibody ivuxolimab. Anti-PD-1, anti-PD-L1 or anti-CTLA-4 therapy given earlier was allowed, and approximately 40% had some.

Findings and caveats of the study: Fewer expanded clones were found on average in CD4+ than in CD8+ T cells.

The TCR was taken from an adult with an advanced solid tumor such as melanoma, head and neck, liver or kidney cancer. This sequence joins TRBV5-6 and TRBJ2-7, with D tentatively TRBD1 (5 bases). The material was CD4+ or CD8+ T cells sorted from blood, obtained in a trial of the OX40 agonist ivuxolimab. This CDR3 reads CASSFQGYEQYF. CDR3 coding DNA: TGTGCCAGCAGTTTCCAGGGCTACGAGCAGTACTTC.